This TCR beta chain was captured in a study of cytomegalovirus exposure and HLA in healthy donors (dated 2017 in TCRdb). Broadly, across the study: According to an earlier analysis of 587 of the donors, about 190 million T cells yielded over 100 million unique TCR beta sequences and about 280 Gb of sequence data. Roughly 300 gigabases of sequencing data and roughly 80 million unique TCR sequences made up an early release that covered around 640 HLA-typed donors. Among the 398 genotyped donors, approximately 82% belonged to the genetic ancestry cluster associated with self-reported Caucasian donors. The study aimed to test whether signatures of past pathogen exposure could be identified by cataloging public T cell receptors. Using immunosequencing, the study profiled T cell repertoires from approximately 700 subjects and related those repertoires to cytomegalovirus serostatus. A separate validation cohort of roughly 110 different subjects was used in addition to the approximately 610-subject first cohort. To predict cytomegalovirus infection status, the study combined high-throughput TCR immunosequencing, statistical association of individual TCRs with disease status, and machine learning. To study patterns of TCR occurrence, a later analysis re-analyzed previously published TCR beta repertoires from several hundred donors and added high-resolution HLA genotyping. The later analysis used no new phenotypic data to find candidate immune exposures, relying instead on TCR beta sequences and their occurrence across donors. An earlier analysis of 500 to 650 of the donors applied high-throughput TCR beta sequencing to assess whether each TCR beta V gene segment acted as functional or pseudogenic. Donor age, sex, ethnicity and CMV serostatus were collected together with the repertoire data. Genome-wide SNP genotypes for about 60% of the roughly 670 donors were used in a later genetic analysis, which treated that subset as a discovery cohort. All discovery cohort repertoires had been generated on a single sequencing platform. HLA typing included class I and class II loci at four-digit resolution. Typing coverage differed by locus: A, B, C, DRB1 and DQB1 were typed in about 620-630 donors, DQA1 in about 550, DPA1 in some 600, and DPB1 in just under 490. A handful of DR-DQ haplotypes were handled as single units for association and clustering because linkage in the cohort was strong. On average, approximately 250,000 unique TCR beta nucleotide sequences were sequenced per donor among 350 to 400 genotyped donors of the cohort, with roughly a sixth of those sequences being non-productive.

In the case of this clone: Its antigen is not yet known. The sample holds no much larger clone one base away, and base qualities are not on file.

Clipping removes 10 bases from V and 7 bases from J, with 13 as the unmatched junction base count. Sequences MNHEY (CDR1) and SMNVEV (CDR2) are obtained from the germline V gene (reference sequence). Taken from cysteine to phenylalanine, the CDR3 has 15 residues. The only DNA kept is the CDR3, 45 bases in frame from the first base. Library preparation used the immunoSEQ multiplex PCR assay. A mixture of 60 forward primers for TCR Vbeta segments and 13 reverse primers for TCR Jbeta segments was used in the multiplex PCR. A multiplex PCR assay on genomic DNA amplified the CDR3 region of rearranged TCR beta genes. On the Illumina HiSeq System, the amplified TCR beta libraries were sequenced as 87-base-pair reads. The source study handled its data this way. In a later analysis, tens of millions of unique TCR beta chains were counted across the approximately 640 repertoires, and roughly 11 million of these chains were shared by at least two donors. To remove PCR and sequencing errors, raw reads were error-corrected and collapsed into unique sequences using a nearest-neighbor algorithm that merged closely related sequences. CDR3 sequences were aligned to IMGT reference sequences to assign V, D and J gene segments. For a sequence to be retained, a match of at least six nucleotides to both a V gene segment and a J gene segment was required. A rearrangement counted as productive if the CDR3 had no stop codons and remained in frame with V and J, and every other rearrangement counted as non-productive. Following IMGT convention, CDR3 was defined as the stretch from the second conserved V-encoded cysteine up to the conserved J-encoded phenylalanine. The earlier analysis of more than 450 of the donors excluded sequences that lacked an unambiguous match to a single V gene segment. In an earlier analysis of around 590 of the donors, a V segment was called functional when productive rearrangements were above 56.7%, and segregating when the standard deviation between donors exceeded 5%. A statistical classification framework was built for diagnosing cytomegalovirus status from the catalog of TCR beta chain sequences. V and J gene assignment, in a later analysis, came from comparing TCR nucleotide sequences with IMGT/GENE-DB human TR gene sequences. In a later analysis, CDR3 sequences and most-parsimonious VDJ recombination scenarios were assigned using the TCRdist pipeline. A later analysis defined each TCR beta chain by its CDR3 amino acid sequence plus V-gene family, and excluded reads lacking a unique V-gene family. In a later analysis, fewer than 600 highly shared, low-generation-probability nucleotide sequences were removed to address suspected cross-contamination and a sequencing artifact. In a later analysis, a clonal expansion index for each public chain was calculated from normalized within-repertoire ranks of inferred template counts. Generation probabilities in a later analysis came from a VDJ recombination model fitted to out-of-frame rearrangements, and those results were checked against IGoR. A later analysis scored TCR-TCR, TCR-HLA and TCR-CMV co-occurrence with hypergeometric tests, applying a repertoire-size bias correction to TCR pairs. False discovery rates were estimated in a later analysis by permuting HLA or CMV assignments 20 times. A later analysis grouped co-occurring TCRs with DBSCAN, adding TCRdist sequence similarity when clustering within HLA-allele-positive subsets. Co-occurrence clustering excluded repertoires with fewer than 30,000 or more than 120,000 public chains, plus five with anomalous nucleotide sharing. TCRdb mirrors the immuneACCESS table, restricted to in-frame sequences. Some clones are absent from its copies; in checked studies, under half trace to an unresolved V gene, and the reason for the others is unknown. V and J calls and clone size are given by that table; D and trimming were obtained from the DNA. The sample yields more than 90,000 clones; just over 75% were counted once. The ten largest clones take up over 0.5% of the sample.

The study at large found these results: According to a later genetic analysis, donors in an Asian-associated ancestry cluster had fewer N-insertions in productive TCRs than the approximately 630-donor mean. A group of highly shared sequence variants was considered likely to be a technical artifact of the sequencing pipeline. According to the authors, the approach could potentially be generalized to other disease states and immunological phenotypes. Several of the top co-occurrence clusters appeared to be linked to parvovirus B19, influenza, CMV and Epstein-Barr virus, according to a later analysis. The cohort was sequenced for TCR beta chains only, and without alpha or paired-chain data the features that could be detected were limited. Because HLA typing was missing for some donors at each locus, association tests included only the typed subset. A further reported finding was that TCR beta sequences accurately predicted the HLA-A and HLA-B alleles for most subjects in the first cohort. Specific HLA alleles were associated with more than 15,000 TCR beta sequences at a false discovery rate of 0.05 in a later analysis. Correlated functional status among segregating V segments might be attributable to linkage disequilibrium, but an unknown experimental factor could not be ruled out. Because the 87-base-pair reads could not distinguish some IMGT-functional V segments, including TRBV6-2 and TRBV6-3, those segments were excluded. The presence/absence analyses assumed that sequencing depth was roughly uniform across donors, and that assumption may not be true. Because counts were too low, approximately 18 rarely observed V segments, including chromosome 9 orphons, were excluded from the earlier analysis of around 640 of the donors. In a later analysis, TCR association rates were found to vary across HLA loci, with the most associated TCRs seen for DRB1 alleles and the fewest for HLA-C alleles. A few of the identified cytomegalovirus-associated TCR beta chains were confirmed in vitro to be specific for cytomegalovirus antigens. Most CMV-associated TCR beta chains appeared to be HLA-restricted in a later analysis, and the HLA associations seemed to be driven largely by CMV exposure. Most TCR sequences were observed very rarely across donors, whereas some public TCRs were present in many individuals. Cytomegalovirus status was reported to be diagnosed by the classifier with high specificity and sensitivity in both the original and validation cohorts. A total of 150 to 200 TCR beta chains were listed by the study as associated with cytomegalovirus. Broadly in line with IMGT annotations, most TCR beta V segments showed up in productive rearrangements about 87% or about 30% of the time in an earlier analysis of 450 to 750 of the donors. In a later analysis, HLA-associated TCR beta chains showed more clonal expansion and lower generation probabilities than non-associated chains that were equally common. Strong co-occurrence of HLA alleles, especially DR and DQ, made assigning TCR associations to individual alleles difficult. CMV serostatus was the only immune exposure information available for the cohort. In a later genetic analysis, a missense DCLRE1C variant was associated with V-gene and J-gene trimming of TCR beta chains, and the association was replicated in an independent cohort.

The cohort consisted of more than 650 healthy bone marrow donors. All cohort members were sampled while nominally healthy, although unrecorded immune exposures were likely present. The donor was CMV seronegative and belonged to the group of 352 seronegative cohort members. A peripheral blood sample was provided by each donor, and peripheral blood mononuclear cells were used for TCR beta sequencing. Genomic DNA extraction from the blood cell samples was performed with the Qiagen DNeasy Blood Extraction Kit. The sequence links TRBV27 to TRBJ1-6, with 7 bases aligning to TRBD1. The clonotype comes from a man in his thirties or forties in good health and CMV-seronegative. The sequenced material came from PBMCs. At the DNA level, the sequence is TGTGCCACCCAAAGGGGGGACAGACTAAATTCACCCCTCCACTTT. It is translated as CATQRGDRLNSPLHF.